Each of the 10 T cell receptor beta chains below was sequenced from the same sample in a study of vaccination effects on CD4 cells after COVID-19. These receptors' targets are unknown. The authors isolated CD4+ T cells after around nine days of culture. Assay used: immunoSEQ multiplex PCR; TCRdb lists only in-frame clones, some missing. The sample carries approximately 47,000 clones, approximately 80% recorded once. Specimen: CD4+ T cells from PBMCs cultured without peptide, collected before COVID-19 vaccination. The receptors were sampled from a human donor who had a prior SARS-CoV-2 infection.

A single count supports this clone. V is TRBV6-2 or TRBV6-3 and J is TRBJ2-1; 7 bases are shared with TRBD2. Germline values: CDR1 MNHEY, CDR2 SVGEGT. The CDR3 is made up of 15 amino acids. V lost 6 bases and J lost 6; bases outside the gene matches: 11. The CDR3 bases are TGTGCCAGCAGCCCAGTTGCGGGAGAGATCAATGAGCAGTTCTTC. Translating it yields CASSPVAGEINEQFF.

This chain uses TRBV9 with TRBJ1-4, with D perhaps TRBD1 (5 bases). In germline, CDR1 is SGDLS, CDR2 YYNGEE. This CDR3 spans 14 amino acids. Trimming left V 0 bases short and J 5 bases short, with 8 bases between. The CDR3 coding sequence is TGTGCCAGCAGCGTAGCTGGGGCCAATGAAAAACTGTTTTTT. Encoded protein: CASSVAGANEKLFF.

The gene calls are TRBV5-1 and TRBJ1-1; TRBD1 aligns across 9 bases. The CDR3 is made up of 14 amino acids. Germline loops: CDR1 SGHRS, CDR2 YFSETQ. With 4 bases clipped from V and 5 bases from J, the junction kept 6 bases outside the gene matches. The CDR3 spells CASSTQGAWTEAFF. DNA for the CDR3: TGCGCCAGCAGCACACAGGGGGCTTGGACTGAAGCTTTCTTT.

V gene TRBV19 combines with J gene TRBJ1-1, with D possibly being TRBD1 (5 bases). CDR1 and CDR2 from the germline V gene are LNHDA and SQIVND (reference sequence). The CDR3 is 16 residues long. Trimming pared 2 bases from V and 1 base from J, leaving 14 bases between. Written as DNA, the CDR3 is TGTGCCAGTAGTATACTCCCAGGGACCCAGAACACTGAAGCTTTCTTT. Translation gives CASSILPGTQNTEAFF. Full variable domain (missing parts from reference TRBV19 and TRBJ1-1): DGGITQSPKYLFRKEGQNVTLSCEQNLNHDAMYWYRQDPGQGLRLIYYSQIVNDFQKGDIAEGYSVSREKKESFPLTVTSAQKNPTAFYLCASSILPGTQNTEAFFGQGTRLTVV.

The chain links TRBV30 to TRBJ1-4; D uncertain. The CDR3 has 16 residues. Per germline, CDR1 GTSNPN and CDR2 SVGIG (reference sequence). The V end was cut by 0 bases, the J end by 0 bases, with 11 bases between. The CDR3: CAWSVRVSSTNEKLFF. In DNA, the CDR3 is TGTGCCTGGAGTGTACGGGTCAGTTCAACTAATGAAAAACTGTTTTTT.

The CDR3 loop is CASSQRWSGDTHEQYF. The CDR3 DNA reads as TGCGCCAGCAGCCAAAGATGGTCGGGGGATACCCACGAGCAGTACTTC. V usage is TRBV4-3 and J usage is TRBJ2-7; D possibly corresponds to TRBD2 (6 bases). V shed 2 bases and J shed 5 bases, with 19 bases lying between them. The germline V gene encodes CDR1 LGHNA and CDR2 YSLEER. The CDR3 totals 16 residues.

This sequence joins TRBV18 and TRBJ2-7, with 7 bases identical to TRBD1. Germline V gene lookup returns CDR1 KGHSH and CDR2 LQKENI. V shed 3 bases and J 2 bases; nucleotides not matched to a gene: 4. The CDR3 spans 14 residues. The CDR3: CASSPGTVTYEQYF. CDR3 nucleotide sequence: TGTGCCAGCTCACCCGGGACAGTTACCTACGAGCAGTACTTC.

The CDR3 here is CASSQVGPYEQYF. The CDR3 coding sequence is TGTGCCAGCAGCCAAGTGGGGCCCTACGAGCAGTACTTC. V gene TRBV4-2 combines with J gene TRBJ2-7; D is perhaps TRBD1 (5 bases). The CDR3 totals 13 residues. The germline V gene encodes CDR1 LGHNA and CDR2 YNFKEQ. V lost 1 base and J 2 bases, leaving 6 bases between the germline ends.

This chain links TRBV11-2 with TRBJ2-5; D uncertain. CDR3 size: 13 residues. V was shortened by 2 bases and J by 6 bases, with 10 bases between the two germline ends. CDR1 is SGHAT, CDR2 FQNNGV, per germline. Written as DNA, the CDR3 is TGTGCCAGCAGCTTAAGTAACCGGCAGACCCAGTACTTC. This translates into CASSLSNRQTQYF.

This clone was counted only a few times. This chain uses TRBV5-1 with TRBJ2-5, with 8 bases that match TRBD2. Germline-derived CDR1 and CDR2 are SGHRS and YFSETQ. The CDR3 sequence is 14 residues long. V gave up 0 bases and J gave up 5 bases; unmatched junction bases: 3. CDR3 in DNA: TGCGCCAGCAGCTTGGGCGGGGGGACTGAGACCCAGTACTTC. Its translation is CASSLGGGTETQYF. The entire variable domain, with the rest obtained from reference TRBV5-1 and TRBJ2-5, is as follows: KAGVTQTPRYLIKTRGQQVTLSCSPISGHRSVSWYQQTPGQGLQFLFEYFSETQRNKGNFPGRFSGRQFSNSRSEMNVSTLELGDSALYLCASSLGGGTETQYFGPGTRLLVL.